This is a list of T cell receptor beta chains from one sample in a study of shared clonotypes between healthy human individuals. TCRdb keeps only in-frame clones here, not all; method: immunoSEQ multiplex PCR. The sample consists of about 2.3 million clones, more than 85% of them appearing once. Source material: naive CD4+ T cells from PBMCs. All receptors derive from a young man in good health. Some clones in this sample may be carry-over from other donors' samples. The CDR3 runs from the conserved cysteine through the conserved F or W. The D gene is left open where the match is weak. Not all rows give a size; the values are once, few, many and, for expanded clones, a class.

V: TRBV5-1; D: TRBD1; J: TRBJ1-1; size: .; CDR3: CASSVDRANTEAFF; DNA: TGCGCCAGCAGCGTAGACAGGGCGAACACTGAAGCTTTCTTT
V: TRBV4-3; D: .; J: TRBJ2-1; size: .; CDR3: CASSQEAQYGNEQFF; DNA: TGCGCCAGCAGCCAAGAGGCGCAGTATGGGAATGAGCAGTTCTTC
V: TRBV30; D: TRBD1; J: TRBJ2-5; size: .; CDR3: CAWSAGGKETQYF; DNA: TGTGCCTGGAGTGCAGGGGGAAAGGAGACCCAGTACTTC
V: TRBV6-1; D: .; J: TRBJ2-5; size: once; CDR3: CASSEARLTLETQYF; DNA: TGTGCCAGCAGTGAAGCCCGACTCACCCTCGAGACCCAGTACTTC
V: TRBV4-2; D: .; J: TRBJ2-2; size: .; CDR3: CASSHSLATFTGELFF; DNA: TGTGCCAGCAGCCACTCCTTAGCGACCTTCACCGGGGAGCTGTTTTTT
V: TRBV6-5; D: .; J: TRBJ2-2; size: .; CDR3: CASSYSGGLNTGELFF; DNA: TGTGCCAGCAGTTACTCCGGGGGGCTTAACACCGGGGAGCTGTTTTTT
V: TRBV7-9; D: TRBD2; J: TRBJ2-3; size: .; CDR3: CASSLGTSGTDTQYF; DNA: TGTGCCAGCAGCTTAGGGACTAGCGGCACAGATACGCAGTATTTT
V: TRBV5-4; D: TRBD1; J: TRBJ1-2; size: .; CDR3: CASSETGVYGYTF; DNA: TGTGCCAGCAGCGAGACAGGGGTCTATGGCTACACCTTC
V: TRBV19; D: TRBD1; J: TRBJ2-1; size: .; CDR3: CASSILLTGGNEQFF; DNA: TGTGCCAGTAGTATTCTTTTGACAGGGGGTAATGAGCAGTTCTTC
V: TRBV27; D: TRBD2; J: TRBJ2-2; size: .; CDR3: CASSRFARPSGTRGGELFF; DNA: TGTGCCAGCAGCCGTTTCGCCCGACCAAGCGGGACGAGGGGCGGGGAGCTGTTTTTT
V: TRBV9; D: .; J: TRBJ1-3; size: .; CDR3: CASSVVGRISGNTIYF; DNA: TGTGCCAGCAGCGTAGTGGGCAGGATCTCTGGAAACACCATATATTTT
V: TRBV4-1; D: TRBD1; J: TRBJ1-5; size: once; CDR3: CASSQSGTGGVTQPQHF; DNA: TGCGCCAGCAGCCAATCTGGGACAGGGGGCGTTACTCAGCCCCAGCATTTT
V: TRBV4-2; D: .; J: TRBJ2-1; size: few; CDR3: CASSHPSVAYNEQFF; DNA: TGTGCCAGCAGCCACCCCTCGGTCGCGTACAATGAGCAGTTCTTC
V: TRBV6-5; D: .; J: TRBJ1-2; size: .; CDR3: CASSMGAYGYTF; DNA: TGTGCCAGCAGTATGGGGGCTTATGGCTACACCTTC
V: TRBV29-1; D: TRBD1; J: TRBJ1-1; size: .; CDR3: CSVEVVQGPLTEAFF; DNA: TGCAGCGTTGAAGTTGTACAGGGGCCCTTGACTGAAGCTTTCTTT
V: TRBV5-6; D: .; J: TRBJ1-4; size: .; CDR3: CASSPRANNEKLFF; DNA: TGTGCCAGCAGCCCCAGAGCTAATAATGAAAAACTGTTTTTT
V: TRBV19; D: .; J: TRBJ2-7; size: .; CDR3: CASSPSVRGEQYF; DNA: TGTGCCAGTAGTCCTAGCGTCAGGGGCGAGCAGTACTTC
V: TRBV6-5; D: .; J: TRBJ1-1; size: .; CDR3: CASSYAQVRRNTEAFF; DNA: TGTGCCAGCAGTTACGCCCAGGTTAGGAGGAACACTGAAGCTTTCTTT
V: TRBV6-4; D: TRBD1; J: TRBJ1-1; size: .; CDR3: CASRTTGVTEAFF; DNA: TGTGCCAGCAGAACGACAGGGGTGACTGAAGCTTTCTTT
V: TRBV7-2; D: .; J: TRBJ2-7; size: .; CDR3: CASSLGLYTLSYEQYF; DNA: TGTGCCAGCAGCTTAGGGCTGTACACACTCTCCTACGAGCAGTACTTC
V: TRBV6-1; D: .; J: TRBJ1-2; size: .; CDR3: CASSESKSGGYTF; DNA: TGTGCCAGCAGTGAGTCCAAATCGGGTGGCTACACCTTC
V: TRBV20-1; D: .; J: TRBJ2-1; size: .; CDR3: CSGSPHNEQFF; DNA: TGCAGTGGCTCTCCGCACAATGAGCAGTTCTTC
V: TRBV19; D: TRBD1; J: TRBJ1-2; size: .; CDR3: CASSRGQGRNGYTF; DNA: TGTGCCAGTAGTCGGGGACAGGGGAGGAATGGCTACACCTTC
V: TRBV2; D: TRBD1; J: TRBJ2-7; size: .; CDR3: CASSKDRPGSYEQYF; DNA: TGTGCCAGCAGTAAGGACAGGCCGGGGAGCTACGAGCAGTACTTC
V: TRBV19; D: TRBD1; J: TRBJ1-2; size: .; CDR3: CASSLFQGGGYTF; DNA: TGTGCCAGTAGTTTATTTCAGGGGGGCGGCTACACCTTC
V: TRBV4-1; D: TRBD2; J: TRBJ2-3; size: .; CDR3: CASSQVGRAYPDTQYF; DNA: TGCGCCAGCAGCCAAGTCGGGAGGGCCTATCCAGATACGCAGTATTTT
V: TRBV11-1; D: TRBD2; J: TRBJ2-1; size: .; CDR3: CASSLRTRTSGEQFF; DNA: TGTGCCAGCAGCCTAAGGACTAGAACGAGCGGTGAGCAGTTCTTC
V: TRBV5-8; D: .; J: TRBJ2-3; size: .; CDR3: CASSLGYTTSTDTQYF; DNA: TGTGCCAGCAGCTTGGGGTACACCACTAGCACAGATACGCAGTATTTT
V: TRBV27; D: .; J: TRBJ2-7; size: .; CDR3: CASSLFIGRGHEQYF; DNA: TGTGCCAGCAGTTTATTCATAGGCAGAGGCCACGAGCAGTACTTC
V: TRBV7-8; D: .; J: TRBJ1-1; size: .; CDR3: CASSLVVGDTEAFF; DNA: TGTGCCAGCAGCTTAGTCGTCGGGGACACTGAAGCTTTCTTT
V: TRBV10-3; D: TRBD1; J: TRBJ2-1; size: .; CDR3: CAIGTETGAEQFF; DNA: TGTGCCATTGGGACGGAGACAGGGGCAGAGCAGTTCTTC
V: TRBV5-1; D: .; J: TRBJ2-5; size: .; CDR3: CASTIPGEETQYF; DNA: TGCGCCAGCACTATCCCCGGAGAAGAGACCCAGTACTTC
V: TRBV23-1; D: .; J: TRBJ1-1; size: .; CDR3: CASDKEEANTEAFF; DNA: TGCGCCAGCGATAAGGAGGAGGCGAACACTGAAGCTTTCTTT
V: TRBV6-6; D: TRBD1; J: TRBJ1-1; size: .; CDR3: CASSYSDRAEVFF; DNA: TGTGCCAGCAGTTACTCTGACAGGGCGGAGGTTTTCTTT
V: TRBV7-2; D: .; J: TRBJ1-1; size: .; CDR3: CASSNRVAEAFF; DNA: TGTGCCAGCAGCAACAGGGTCGCTGAAGCTTTCTTT
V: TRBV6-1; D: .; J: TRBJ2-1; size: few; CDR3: CASSEGGSSYNEQFF; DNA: TGTGCCAGCAGTGAAGGGGGGAGCTCCTACAATGAGCAGTTCTTC
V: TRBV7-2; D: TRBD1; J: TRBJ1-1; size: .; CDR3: CASSLLGQEYTEAFF; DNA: TGTGCCAGCAGCTTGTTGGGACAGGAGTACACTGAAGCTTTCTTT
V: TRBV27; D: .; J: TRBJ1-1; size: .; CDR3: CASSKRENTEAFF; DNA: TGTGCCAGCAGCAAAAGGGAGAACACTGAAGCTTTCTTT
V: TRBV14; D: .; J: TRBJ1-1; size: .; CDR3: CASSQDPSWLGLAFF; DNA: TGTGCCAGCAGCCAAGATCCTTCTTGGCTCGGTCTCGCTTTCTTT
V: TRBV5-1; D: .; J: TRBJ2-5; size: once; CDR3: CASSLSFQGGGETQYF; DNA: TGCGCCAGCAGCTTGAGTTTCCAGGGCGGTGGAGAGACCCAGTACTTC